The entry below gives a single TCR beta chain sequence along with its context. Its matching antigen is unknown. Following RNA extraction, reverse transcription yielded cDNA that acted as the sequencing template. Clones were sequenced by immunoSEQ multiplex PCR, and TCRdb holds only the in-frame ones, with some missing. The table includes 11,000 or so clones, around 60% detected once. This record belongs to a study of CD8+ T cells in alopecia areata. Study-level background: A regimen of oral tofacitinib, 5 to 10 mg twice daily, was given to treated patients.

Individuals with alopecia areata gave both lesional scalp punch biopsies and peripheral blood for collection. Notes on the study in general: Higher clonality and more expanded CD8+ clones appeared in lesional than normal scalp.

Sequencing used skin. The TCR comes from a human donor with alopecia areata.

CDR3 amino acids: CASSPGTNTDTQYF. CDR3 nucleotides: TGTGCCAGCAGTCCGGGGACAAATACGGATACGCAGTATTTT. The J gene is TRBJ2-3, the V gene TRBV28; D perhaps matches TRBD1 (6 bases). The V end was cut by 5 bases, the J end by 6 bases, with 15 bases between. Germline V gives CDR1 MDHEN, CDR2 SYDVKM. This CDR3 comprises 14 residues.